The entry below describes one T cell receptor (beta chain). Antigen specificity is unknown. These data come from a study of a mutant IDH1 vaccine in newly diagnosed glioma. Overall study: First vaccine doses came 4-6 weeks after radiotherapy alone, or with temozolomide cycles. Treated patients comprised about 62% males and around 40% females, mean age about 40 years. Previous treatment comprised radiotherapy, temozolomide, or both, mostly both. Study results and limitations: Of the patients, 85% to 95% had vaccine-induced immune responses.

Sample time point: week 11, during vaccination. In every dose of vaccine, 300 ug of mutant IDH1 20-mer peptide was given alongside topical imiquimod. The data were produced by immunoSEQ multiplex PCR, yet TCRdb's version contains in-frame clones alone and is incomplete. The sample lists about 64,000 clones, around 84% occurring once. CDR3 length: 14 amino acids. Germline-derived CDR1 and CDR2 are MNHEY and SMNVEV (reference sequence). With 4 bases removed from V and 2 bases from J, the gap between germline ends came to 9 bases. Sample: PBMCs, taken from a glioma patient whose treatment included an IDH1 peptide vaccine. This clonotype was obtained from a woman between 45 and 65 years old with glioma. This chain joins TRBV27 and TRBJ2-1; no firm D call. CDR3 coding DNA: TGTGCCAGCAGTTCCGACCCGCCCTACAATGAGCAGTTCTTC. Protein product: CASSSDPPYNEQFF.